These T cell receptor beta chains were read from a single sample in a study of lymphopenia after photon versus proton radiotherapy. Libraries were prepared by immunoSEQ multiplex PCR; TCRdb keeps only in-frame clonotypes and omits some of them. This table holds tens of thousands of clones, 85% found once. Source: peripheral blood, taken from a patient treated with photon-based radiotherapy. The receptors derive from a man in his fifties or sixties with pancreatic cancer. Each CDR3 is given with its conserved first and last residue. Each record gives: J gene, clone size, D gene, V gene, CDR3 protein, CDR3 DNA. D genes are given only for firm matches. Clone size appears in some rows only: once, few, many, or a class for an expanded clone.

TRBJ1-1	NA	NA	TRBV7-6	CASSLGGLTEAFF	TGTGCCAGCAGCTTAGGGGGGCTCACTGAAGCTTTCTTT
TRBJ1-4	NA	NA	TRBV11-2	CASSLESTNEKLFF	TGTGCCAGCAGCTTAGAATCAACTAATGAAAAACTGTTTTTT
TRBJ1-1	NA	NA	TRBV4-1	CASSQGRLNTEAFF	TGCGCCAGCAGCCAGGGACGGTTGAACACTGAAGCTTTCTTT
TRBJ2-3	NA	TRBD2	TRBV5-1	CASSLGLAGGQSAADTQYF	TGCGCCAGCAGCCTAGGGCTAGCGGGGGGGCAATCGGCCGCAGATACGCAGTATTTT
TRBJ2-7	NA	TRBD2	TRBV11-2	CASSLTSGGSSYEQYF	TGTGCCAGCAGCTTAACTAGCGGGGGGAGCTCCTACGAGCAGTACTTC
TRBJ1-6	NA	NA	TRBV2	CASSKEGGFFNSPLHF	TGTGCCAGCAGTAAGGAAGGGGGGTTTTTTAATTCACCCCTCCACTTT
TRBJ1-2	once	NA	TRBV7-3	CASSFAGAKGYTF	TGTGCCAGCAGCTTCGCGGGGGCGAAGGGCTACACCTTC
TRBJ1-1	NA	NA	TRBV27	CASSLSGGNTEAFF	TGTGCCAGCAGTTTATCCGGAGGGAACACTGAAGCTTTCTTT
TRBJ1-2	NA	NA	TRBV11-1	CASSSNIGPSNYGYTF	TGTGCCAGCAGCTCAAACATAGGGCCTTCTAACTATGGCTACACCTTC
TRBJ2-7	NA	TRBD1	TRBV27	CASSGGQGLSYEQYF	TGTGCCAGCAGCGGGGGACAGGGCCTCTCCTACGAGCAGTACTTC
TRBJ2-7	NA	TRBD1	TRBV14	CASSRRDRGTHEQYF	TGTGCCAGCAGCCGTCGGGACAGGGGGACCCATGAGCAGTACTTC
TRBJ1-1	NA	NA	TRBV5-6	CASIEGLNTEAFF	TGTGCCAGCATTGAGGGATTGAACACTGAAGCTTTCTTT
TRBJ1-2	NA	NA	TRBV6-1	CASMEEAGGAQGYTF	TGTGCCAGCATGGAGGAAGCTGGGGGGGCGCAGGGCTACACCTTC
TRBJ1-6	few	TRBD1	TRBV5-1	CASSLAGQGRSPLHF	TGCGCCAGCAGCTTAGCGGGACAGGGGCGATCACCCCTCCACTTT
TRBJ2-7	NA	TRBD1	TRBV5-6	CASSLYRGYEQYF	TGTGCCAGCAGCTTGTACAGGGGGTACGAGCAGTACTTC
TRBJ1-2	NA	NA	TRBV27	CASRHGGGIGSYGYTF	TGTGCCAGCAGACATGGGGGTGGGATTGGCAGTTATGGCTACACCTTC
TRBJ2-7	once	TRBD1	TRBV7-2	CASGGQGSINEQYF	TGTGCCAGCGGGGGACAGGGGTCTATCAACGAGCAGTACTTC
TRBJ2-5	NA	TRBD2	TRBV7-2	CASSLTSGVGVTQYF	TGTGCCAGCAGTCTGACTAGCGGGGTAGGCGTGACCCAGTACTTC
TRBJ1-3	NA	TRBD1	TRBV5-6	CASSYPHPDRGLRNTIYF	TGTGCCAGCAGCTACCCACACCCGGACAGGGGGCTTCGAAACACCATATATTTT
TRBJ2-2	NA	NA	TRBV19	CASRAQGGRGTGELFF	TGTGCCAGTAGGGCCCAGGGGGGCCGCGGGACCGGGGAGCTGTTTTTT
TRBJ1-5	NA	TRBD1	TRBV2	CASTPTGLSNQPQHF	TGTGCCAGCACTCCGACAGGGCTTAGCAATCAGCCCCAGCATTTT
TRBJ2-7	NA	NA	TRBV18	CASSPLVEQYF	TGTGCCAGCTCACCATTGGTCGAGCAGTACTTC
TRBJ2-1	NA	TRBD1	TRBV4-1	CASSPGTGYNEQFF	TGCGCCAGCAGCCCCGGGACAGGGTACAATGAGCAGTTCTTC
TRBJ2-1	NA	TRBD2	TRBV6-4	CASSERGGSYNEQFF	TGTGCCAGCAGTGAGCGGGGGGGCTCCTACAATGAGCAGTTCTTC
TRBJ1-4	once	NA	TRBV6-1	CASRGPRTFREKLFF	TGTGCCAGCAGGGGACCGAGGACTTTCCGTGAAAAACTGTTTTTT
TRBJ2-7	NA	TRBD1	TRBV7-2	CASSFWTGSSYEQYF	TGTGCCAGCAGCTTTTGGACAGGGAGCTCCTACGAGCAGTACTTC
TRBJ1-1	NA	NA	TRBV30	CAWRARGRINTEAFF	TGTGCCTGGAGGGCGAGGGGCAGAATTAACACTGAAGCTTTCTTT
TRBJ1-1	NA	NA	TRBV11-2	CASSLRWGQRFTEAFF	TGTGCCAGCAGCTTAAGATGGGGGCAGCGGTTCACTGAAGCTTTCTTT
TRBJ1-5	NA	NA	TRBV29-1	CSVRDGNQPQHF	TGCAGCGTCCGGGACGGCAATCAGCCCCAGCATTTT
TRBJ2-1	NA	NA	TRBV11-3	CASSLGPSNEQFF	TGTGCCAGCAGCTTAGGACCGTCGAATGAGCAGTTCTTC
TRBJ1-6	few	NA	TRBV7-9	CASSLVSSSYNSPLHF	TGTGCCAGCAGCTTAGTATCGAGCTCCTATAATTCACCCCTCCACTTT
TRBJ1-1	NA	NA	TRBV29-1	CSVADGNTEAFF	TGCAGCGTTGCGGACGGGAACACTGAAGCTTTCTTT
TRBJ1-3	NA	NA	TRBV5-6	CAYSDGGVGSGNTIYF	TGTGCCTACTCGGACGGGGGGGTCGGATCTGGAAACACCATATATTTT
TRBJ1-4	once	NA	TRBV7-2	CASSLGGLTANEKLFF	TGTGCCAGCAGCTTAGGGGGGCTAACAGCTAATGAAAAACTGTTTTTT
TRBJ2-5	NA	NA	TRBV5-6	CASSLGQTQGTQYF	TGTGCCAGCAGCTTGGGGCAGACCCAAGGGACCCAGTACTTC
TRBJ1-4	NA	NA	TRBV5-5	CASSLGAGREKLFF	TGTGCCAGCAGCTTAGGGGCAGGAAGGGAAAAACTGTTTTTT
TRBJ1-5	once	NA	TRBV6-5	CASRALSWGEQPQHF	TGTGCCAGCAGGGCTCTTTCGTGGGGGGAGCAGCCCCAGCATTTT
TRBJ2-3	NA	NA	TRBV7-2	CASSITTSTDTQYF	TGTGCCAGCAGCATCACAACTAGCACAGATACGCAGTATTTT
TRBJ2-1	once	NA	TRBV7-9	CASSLGAEKQFF	TGTGCCAGCAGCTTAGGCGCTGAAAAGCAGTTCTTC
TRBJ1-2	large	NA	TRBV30	CAWSVVLAYGYTF	TGTGCCTGGAGTGTAGTGCTAGCTTATGGCTACACCTTC
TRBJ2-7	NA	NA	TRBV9	CASSAGASLREQYF	TGTGCCAGCAGCGCAGGTGCTAGCCTGAGGGAGCAGTACTTC
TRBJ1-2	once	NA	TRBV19	CAIRGGNYGYTF	TGTGCCATACGGGGCGGTAACTATGGCTACACCTTC